Below, 14 T cell receptor beta chains from the same sample are listed, as sequenced in a study of cytomegalovirus exposure and HLA in healthy donors (TCRdb year 2017). The library was made by the immunoSEQ multiplex PCR assay. The clones in this table, taken by TCRdb from immuneACCESS, are in-frame only. Not every clone is retained; where verified, under half of the shortfall comes from an unresolved V gene, and the cause of the rest is unknown. This sample lists approximately 200,000 clones; 84% were detected once. Around 15% of the sample rests with the top ten. The sample was PBMCs. The origin of the receptors is a woman between 25 and 40 years old in good health and CMV-seropositive.

CDR3 amino acids: CATSRDLGGAEAFF. In DNA form, the CDR3 reads TGTGCCACCAGCAGAGATTTAGGGGGGGCTGAAGCTTTCTTT. The chain couples TRBV15 to TRBJ1-1; TRBD1 might be the D (6 bases). V was cut by 0 bases and J by 6 bases, with 11 bases left in between. The CDR3 has 14 amino acids. The V gene's germline CDR1 is LNHNV and CDR2 YYDKDF (reference sequence).

This rearrangement joins TRBV6-6 to TRBJ2-7, with D hard to call. Germline V CDR1 and CDR2: MNHNY, SVGAGI (reference sequence). V was shortened by 8 bases and J by 0 bases, with 14 bases between the two germline ends. This CDR3 is built from 14 residues. The CDR3 spells CASSNRVSSYEQYF. In DNA, the CDR3 is TGTGCCAGCTCAAACCGGGTCTCCTCCTACGAGCAGTACTTC.

This clone turned up a few times. The genes are TRBV2 and TRBJ2-7, with D hard to call. This CDR3 comprises 12 residues. The germline CDR1 and CDR2 sequences are SNHLY and FYNNEI. Trimming took 5 bases from V and 4 from J, leaving 9 bases between them. Here the CDR3 reads CASSPSRYEQYF. CDR3 nucleotide sequence: TGTGCCAGCAGTCCGTCCAGGTACGAGCAGTACTTC.

This clone is a singleton in its sample. The chain recombines TRBV15 with TRBJ1-1, with TRBD1 matching 8 bases. From germline, CDR1 is LNHNV and CDR2 YYDKDF (reference sequence). J gave up 1 base and V 1 base, and 17 bases lay outside the gene matches. The CDR3 is 20 amino acids. Here the CDR3 reads CATSRVRDRGEGGANTEAFF. CDR3 sequence (DNA): TGTGCCACCAGCAGAGTGCGAGACAGGGGTGAAGGAGGAGCGAACACTGAAGCTTTCTTT.

The chain couples TRBV28 to TRBJ2-4; 9 positions match TRBD1. The germline gives CDR1 MDHEN, CDR2 SYDVKM. This CDR3 is 15 amino acids long. V gave up 7 bases and J gave up 7 bases; unmatched junction bases: 11. The CDR3 DNA follows: TGTGCCAGCATTCCGATGACAGGGGGGATTAACATTCAGTACTTC. This codes for CASIPMTGGINIQYF.

This clone was seen a handful of times. V gene TRBV11-2 combines with J gene TRBJ2-7, with 9 bases fitting TRBD2. V shed 0 bases, J shed 0 bases, and the junction held 12 bases outside the gene matches. CDR1 and CDR2 (germline): SGHAT, FQNNGV. The CDR3 spans 19 residues. The CDR3 spells CASSLDRSSGTLSSYEQYF. CDR3 coding DNA: TGTGCCAGCAGCTTAGATAGGTCTAGCGGGACCCTCAGCTCCTACGAGCAGTACTTC.

The chain couples TRBV6-1 to TRBJ2-7, with 8 bases identical to TRBD1. J was trimmed by 6 bases and V by 4 bases; bases with no gene match: 2. This CDR3 has 12 residues. Germline V CDR1 and CDR2: MNHNS, SASEGT. The CDR3 spells CASSGGQVEQYF. In DNA form, the CDR3 reads TGTGCCAGCAGTGGGGGACAGGTCGAGCAGTACTTC.

The chain recombines TRBV28 with TRBJ1-2; D uncertain. Germline V gene sequence: CDR1 MDHEN, CDR2 SYDVKM. The CDR3 spans 12 residues. Trimming cost V 8 bases and J 2 bases, with 9 bases left between them. In DNA, the CDR3 is TGTGCCAGCTTACACACCAACTATGGCTACACCTTC. It specifies CASLHTNYGYTF.

V is TRBV28 and J is TRBJ2-7; 10 bases agree with TRBD1. J lost 7 bases, V lost 3 bases, and 15 bases had no gene match. Germline lookup yields CDR1 MDHEN and CDR2 SYDVKM. This CDR3 contains 17 residues. CDR3 in amino acids: CASSFLAPGQGRREQYF. CDR3 DNA sequence: TGTGCCAGCAGTTTCCTCGCCCCGGGACAGGGGAGGAGAGAGCAGTACTTC.

This sequence joins TRBV18 and TRBJ2-1, with TRBD2 matching 9 bases. Germline loops: CDR1 KGHSH, CDR2 LQKENI. The CDR3 length is 15 residues. V trimming: 6 bases; J trimming: 12 bases; junction bases outside the gene matches: 15. CDR3 loop: CASSGSGGRAPAQFF. CDR3 bases: TGTGCCAGCTCGGGTTCGGGCGGGAGGGCCCCGGCGCAGTTCTTC.

This chain uses TRBV19 with TRBJ1-5, with D possibly TRBD1 on 6 matching bases. V was cut by 5 bases and J by 8 bases, with 19 bases left in between. The CDR3 extends over 15 amino acids. Germline lookup yields CDR1 LNHDA and CDR2 SQIVND (reference sequence). The CDR3 bases are TGTGCCAGTAGTCCCCGACAGGTTTATAGTAAGCCCCAGCATTTT. Amino acid sequence: CASSPRQVYSKPQHF.

The chain links TRBV19 to TRBJ1-4, with 10 nucleotides matching TRBD1. The CDR3 totals 13 residues. CDR1 and CDR2 from the germline V gene are LNHDA and SQIVND (reference sequence). Unmatched junction bases numbered 6, after V lost 9 bases and J lost 8 bases. As DNA, the CDR3 is TGTGCCAGCCGGGACAGGGGTGGGGAAAAACTGTTTTTT. It specifies CASRDRGGEKLFF.

The rearrangement links TRBV2 to TRBJ2-2; D might be TRBD2 (5 bases). Germline V gene lookup returns CDR1 SNHLY and CDR2 FYNNEI. The CDR3 loop spans 12 amino acids. V was shortened by 7 bases and J by 3 bases, with 6 bases between the two germline ends. The CDR3 here is CASTEDTGELFF. CDR3 DNA sequence: TGTGCCAGCACGGAGGACACCGGGGAGCTGTTTTTT. The whole variable domain, filled in from reference TRBV2 and TRBJ2-2, reads EPEVTQTPSHQVTQMGQEVILRCVPISNHLYFYWYRQILGQKVEFLVSFYNNEISEKSEIFDDQFSVERPDGSNFTLKIRSTKLEDSAMYFCASTEDTGELFFGEGSRLTVL.

This clone was seen a few times. The DNA of the CDR3 is TGTGCCAGCAGCCGATTAGGACAGAGCAATCAGCCCCAGCATTTT. It specifies CASSRLGQSNQPQHF. The rearrangement joins TRBV28 to TRBJ1-5; tentatively, D is TRBD1 (6 bases). The germline V and J ends were trimmed by 6 bases and 1 base, with 13 bases remaining between them. This CDR3 comprises 15 residues. Germline CDR1 MDHEN, CDR2 SYDVKM. Using reference TRBV28 and TRBJ1-5 for the parts outside the CDR3, the full variable domain is DVKVTQSSRYLVKRTGEKVFLECVQDMDHENMFWYRQDPGLGLRLIYFSYDVKMKEKGDIPEGYSVSREKKERFSLILESASTNQTSMYLCASSRLGQSNQPQHFGDGTRLSIL.